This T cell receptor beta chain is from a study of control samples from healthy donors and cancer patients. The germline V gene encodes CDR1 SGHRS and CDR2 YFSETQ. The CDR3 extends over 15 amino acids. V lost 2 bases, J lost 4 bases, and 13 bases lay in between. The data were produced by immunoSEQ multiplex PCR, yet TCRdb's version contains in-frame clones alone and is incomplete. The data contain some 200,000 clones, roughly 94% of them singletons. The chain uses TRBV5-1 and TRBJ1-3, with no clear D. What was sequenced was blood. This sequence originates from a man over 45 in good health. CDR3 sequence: CASSFERLGGNTIYF. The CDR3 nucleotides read TGCGCCAGCAGCTTCGAAAGGCTAGGCGGAAACACCATATATTTT.